Listed below are T cell receptor beta chains from one sample, sequenced in a study of CD8 T cell repertoires and HIV-1 epitope variants. Profiling relied on immunoSEQ multiplex PCR, and the TCRdb table lists in-frame clones only, not all of them. The data contain under 3,500 clones, 67% of them singletons. These receptors' antigens are unknown. Sequenced: cultured CD8+ T cells derived from PBMCs. These receptors came from a male donor with HIV. CDR3s include the opening cysteine and the closing phenylalanine or tryptophan. D genes are given only for firm matches. Size is stated for part of the rows, as once, few or many counts, or as a class when the clone is expanded.

CDR3 DNA: TGCGCCAGCAGCTTGGCTGGCAGGGACACCGGGGAGCTGTTTTTT
CDR3 protein: CASSLAGRDTGELFF
J gene: TRBJ2-2
V gene: TRBV5-1
D gene: .
clone size: .

CDR3 DNA: TGTGCCAGCAGTTTACCCCCCTCCTATAATTCACCCCTCCACTTT
CDR3 protein: CASSLPPSYNSPLHF
J gene: TRBJ1-6
V gene: TRBV27
D gene: .
clone size: .

CDR3 DNA: TGTGCCAGCAGCGTAAGGGGGGACGACACTGAAGCTTTCTTT
CDR3 protein: CASSVRGDDTEAFF
J gene: TRBJ1-1
V gene: TRBV9
D gene: .
clone size: .

CDR3 DNA: TGTGCCAGCAGTTTATTGGCAGGGTCCTCCTACGAGCAGTACTTC
CDR3 protein: CASSLLAGSSYEQYF
J gene: TRBJ2-7
V gene: TRBV27
D gene: .
clone size: few

CDR3 DNA: TGTGCCAGCAGTTTAGGGGGATCCGGGGCCAACGTCCTGACTTTC
CDR3 protein: CASSLGGSGANVLTF
J gene: TRBJ2-6
V gene: TRBV27
D gene: .
clone size: .

CDR3 DNA: TGTGCCAGCAGCTTAGCAGGGGGTGCAGATACGCAGTATTTT
CDR3 protein: CASSLAGGADTQYF
J gene: TRBJ2-3
V gene: TRBV7-6
D gene: .
clone size: .

CDR3 DNA: TGTGCCAGCAGTTCCGCCCCAGGGATTAGCAATCAGCCCCAGCATTTT
CDR3 protein: CASSSAPGISNQPQHF
J gene: TRBJ1-5
V gene: TRBV28
D gene: .
clone size: .

CDR3 DNA: TGTGCCAGCAGCGTAGGAACAGGGGAGGGGACTGAAGCTTTCTTT
CDR3 protein: CASSVGTGEGTEAFF
J gene: TRBJ1-1
V gene: TRBV9
D gene: TRBD1
clone size: once

CDR3 DNA: TGTGCCAGCAGTCTAGCGGGAGGTATTAATGAGCAGTTCTTC
CDR3 protein: CASSLAGGINEQFF
J gene: TRBJ2-1
V gene: TRBV7-6
D gene: TRBD2
clone size: .

CDR3 DNA: TGTGCCAGCAGCATGGGCCCCAACTATGGCTACACCTTC
CDR3 protein: CASSMGPNYGYTF
J gene: TRBJ1-2
V gene: TRBV13
D gene: .
clone size: .

CDR3 DNA: TGTGCCAGCGGGTTGTCTGCCGGGGAGCTGTTTTTT
CDR3 protein: CASGLSAGELFF
J gene: TRBJ2-2
V gene: TRBV28
D gene: .
clone size: .

CDR3 DNA: TGCGCCAGCAGCTTTGGGTGGGAGAACACTGAAGCTTTCTTT
CDR3 protein: CASSFGWENTEAFF
J gene: TRBJ1-1
V gene: TRBV5-1
D gene: .
clone size: once

CDR3 DNA: TGTGCCAGCAGCTTAGATTGGCAGGGAAGGACTGAAGCTTTCTTT
CDR3 protein: CASSLDWQGRTEAFF
J gene: TRBJ1-1
V gene: TRBV11-2
D gene: .
clone size: few

CDR3 DNA: TGTGCCAGCAGCTTAGTTGGCTCCCCGGGGACCCAGTACTTC
CDR3 protein: CASSLVGSPGTQYF
J gene: TRBJ2-5
V gene: TRBV11-2
D gene: .
clone size: .

CDR3 DNA: TGTGCCAGTTCTGCCGGGAGCTACAATGAGCAGTTCTTC
CDR3 protein: CASSAGSYNEQFF
J gene: TRBJ2-1
V gene: TRBV19
D gene: .
clone size: .

CDR3 DNA: TGTGCCAGCAGCTTAGCCTCGGGAGCGGGAGGTCTGGAGACCCAGTACTTC
CDR3 protein: CASSLASGAGGLETQYF
J gene: TRBJ2-5
V gene: TRBV7-6
D gene: TRBD2
clone size: few

CDR3 DNA: TGTGCCAGCAGCCCCTCGACAGGGTCCTACGAGCAGTACTTC
CDR3 protein: CASSPSTGSYEQYF
J gene: TRBJ2-7
V gene: TRBV5-6
D gene: TRBD1
clone size: few

CDR3 DNA: TGTGCCAGCAGTGAAAAGAGGGGGGCAAGCACAGATACGCAGTATTTT
CDR3 protein: CASSEKRGASTDTQYF
J gene: TRBJ2-3
V gene: TRBV6-4
D gene: .
clone size: .

CDR3 DNA: TGTGCCAGCAGCAAATGCTACAGGGGGAAAGGGGGCTCCTACGAGCAGTACTTC
CDR3 protein: CASSKCYRGKGGSYEQYF
J gene: TRBJ2-7
V gene: TRBV21-1
D gene: .
clone size: .

CDR3 DNA: TGTGCCAGCAGGGGGGCCCTCCAAGAGACCCAGTACTTC
CDR3 protein: CASRGALQETQYF
J gene: TRBJ2-5
V gene: TRBV13
D gene: .
clone size: .

CDR3 DNA: TGTGCCAGCAGTTTAAAACAGGGTGAGGGCTCCTACAATGAGCAGTTCTTC
CDR3 protein: CASSLKQGEGSYNEQFF
J gene: TRBJ2-1
V gene: TRBV27
D gene: .
clone size: few

CDR3 DNA: TGTGCCAGCAGTTTCGAGGGGGGGCTTTACAATGAGCAGTTCTTC
CDR3 protein: CASSFEGGLYNEQFF
J gene: TRBJ2-1
V gene: TRBV28
D gene: .
clone size: .

CDR3 DNA: TGTGCCAGCAGTTACGACAGGGAGATTCACCAAGAGACCCAGTACTTC
CDR3 protein: CASSYDREIHQETQYF
J gene: TRBJ2-5
V gene: TRBV7-9
D gene: TRBD1
clone size: .

CDR3 DNA: TGTGCCAGCAGCTTAGGAGGCGACGAGCAGTACTTC
CDR3 protein: CASSLGGDEQYF
J gene: TRBJ2-7
V gene: TRBV7-9
D gene: .
clone size: .

CDR3 DNA: TGTGCCAGCAGCTTACCCCTAGGACCCTCCTACGAGCAGTACTTC
CDR3 protein: CASSLPLGPSYEQYF
J gene: TRBJ2-7
V gene: TRBV7-8
D gene: .
clone size: .

CDR3 DNA: TGTGCCAGCAGCTCACAGAGGGTCGGGGGCCCCAATCAGCCCCAGCATTTT
CDR3 protein: CASSSQRVGGPNQPQHF
J gene: TRBJ1-5
V gene: TRBV9
D gene: .
clone size: .

CDR3 DNA: TGTGCCAGCAGCTTGGGAGGAGGTAGCGGACCGTACAATGAGCAGTTCTTC
CDR3 protein: CASSLGGGSGPYNEQFF
J gene: TRBJ2-1
V gene: TRBV5-6
D gene: .
clone size: .

CDR3 DNA: TGTGCCAGCAGCGTAGGACAGAATGAGCAGTTCTTC
CDR3 protein: CASSVGQNEQFF
J gene: TRBJ2-1
V gene: TRBV9
D gene: .
clone size: .

CDR3 DNA: TGTGTAGGGCAGTTCATGAACACTGAAGCTTTCTTT
CDR3 protein: CVGQFMNTEAFF
J gene: TRBJ1-1
V gene: TRBV7-9
D gene: .
clone size: .

CDR3 DNA: TGCGCCAGCAGCCAAGATTCAACGGGGAACATTGCAACTAATGAAAAACTGTTTTTT
CDR3 protein: CASSQDSTGNIATNEKLFF
J gene: TRBJ1-4
V gene: TRBV4-3
D gene: .
clone size: large

CDR3 DNA: TGTGCCAGCAGCTTCGGGGGGGGCAATGAGCAGTTCTTC
CDR3 protein: CASSFGGGNEQFF
J gene: TRBJ2-1
V gene: TRBV5-4
D gene: TRBD2
clone size: .

CDR3 DNA: TGTGCCAGCAGCTTCAGTACAGATACGCAGTATTTT
CDR3 protein: CASSFSTDTQYF
J gene: TRBJ2-3
V gene: TRBV13
D gene: .
clone size: .

CDR3 DNA: TGTGCCAGCAGCCAAGATCAAGGGGGCAGCTATGGCTACACCTTC
CDR3 protein: CASSQDQGGSYGYTF
J gene: TRBJ1-2
V gene: TRBV4-2
D gene: TRBD1
clone size: .

CDR3 DNA: TGTGCCTGGAGTGACCGACAGGGGGTATATGGCTACACCTTC
CDR3 protein: CAWSDRQGVYGYTF
J gene: TRBJ1-2
V gene: TRBV30
D gene: TRBD1
clone size: .

CDR3 DNA: TGTGCCAGCAGCGTAGAAGGACAGGGCCCAGATACGCAGTATTTT
CDR3 protein: CASSVEGQGPDTQYF
J gene: TRBJ2-3
V gene: TRBV9
D gene: TRBD1
clone size: .

CDR3 DNA: TGTGCCAGCCGCCCCGAGGCCATGAACACTGAAGCTTTCTTT
CDR3 protein: CASRPEAMNTEAFF
J gene: TRBJ1-1
V gene: TRBV19
D gene: .
clone size: .

CDR3 DNA: TGTGCCAGCAGCTCCCGGCGCTTCTCCTACAATGAGCAGTTCTTC
CDR3 protein: CASSSRRFSYNEQFF
J gene: TRBJ2-1
V gene: TRBV13
D gene: .
clone size: .

CDR3 DNA: TGTGCCAGTAGTATAGACGGGTATGGCTACACCTTC
CDR3 protein: CASSIDGYGYTF
J gene: TRBJ1-2
V gene: TRBV19
D gene: .
clone size: .